This entry lists 7 T cell receptor beta chains sequenced from one sample in a study of blood T cells in healthy people across ages. For the second PCR, which ran for roughly 7 to 11 cycles, a sample-barcoded 5' primer and a J-beta primer mix were used. MiXCR was run by TCRdb on the 5' RACE reads, yielding one entry per CDR3 protein. The sample holds about 650,000 distinct CDR3 sequences; roughly half are singletons and the top ten take roughly 14%. The sequenced sample consisted of blood. These receptors came from a woman of 80 years or more in good health.

This clonotype was detected only a few times. The chain has TRBV7-9 and TRBJ2-2; D ambiguous. Germline V gene sequence: CDR1 SEHNR, CDR2 FQNEAQ (reference sequence). The V end lost 1 base, the J end lost 2 bases, and 11 bases lay between the germline ends. The CDR3 extends over 16 amino acids. Here the CDR3 reads CASSLGRQINTGELFF. In nucleotides, the CDR3 is TGTGCCAGCAGCTTAGGACGTCAGATTAACACCGGGGAGCTGTTTTTT.

CDR3 bases: TGCATTGCCACCGAAATGAACACTGAAGCTTTCTTT. It encodes CIATEMNTEAFF. The rearrangement joins TRBV20-1 to TRBJ1-1; D is uncertain. Germline CDR1 and CDR2: DFQATT and SNEGSKA (reference sequence). The CDR3 contains 12 residues.

In this sample, this clonotype turned up once. The V call is TRBV6-6, the J call TRBJ2-7, with 13 bases that match TRBD2. The J segment lost 5 bases and the V segment lost 11 bases, leaving 6 bases of the junction unmatched. Germline assignment: CDR1 MNHNY and CDR2 SVGAGI (reference sequence). The CDR3 covers 13 residues. The CDR3 reads CASGTSGINEQYF. DNA of the CDR3: TGTGCCTCCGGGACTAGCGGGATTAACGAGCAGTACTTC.

This clonotype appeared a few times. The chain carries TRBV20-1 and TRBJ2-3; unclear D gene. CDR1 and CDR2 (germline): DFQATT, SNEGSKA (reference sequence). The length of the CDR3 is 11 residues. Trimming removed 1 base at V and 6 bases at J, with 5 bases between. The CDR3 DNA reads as TGCAGTGCTAGAGGTTGGGATACGCAGTATTTT. This codes for CSARGWDTQYF.

V is TRBV10-3 and J is TRBJ2-1; D is tentatively TRBD1 or TRBD2 (5 bases each). The CDR3 is 16 amino acids. From germline, CDR1 is ENHRY and CDR2 SYGVKD. V lost 0 bases and J lost 5, with 14 bases in between. CDR3 sequence (DNA): TGTGCCATCAGTGAGTCGTGGGACCCCCCGGACAATGAGCAGTTCTTC. Its translation: CAISESWDPPDNEQFF.

This clonotype was counted at least ten times. The chain couples TRBV20-1 to TRBJ2-1; 8 positions agree with TRBD2. CDR3 length equals 15 residues. Germline CDR1 reads DFQATT; CDR2 reads SNEGSKA (reference sequence). CDR3 sequence reads: CSSPGLESGGNEQFF. DNA for the CDR3: TGCAGCTCGCCGGGACTAGAGTCGGGGGGCAATGAGCAGTTCTTC.

A single count supports this clonotype. This sequence joins TRBV29-1 and TRBJ2-7; D gene ambiguous. V lost 3 bases and J 3 bases, leaving 12 bases between the germline ends. There are 13 residues in the CDR3. Germline V gives CDR1 SQVTM, CDR2 ANQGSEA. CDR3 sequence: CSVDLFGDYEQYF. CDR3 coding DNA: TGCAGCGTTGATCTCTTCGGTGACTACGAGCAGTACTTC.